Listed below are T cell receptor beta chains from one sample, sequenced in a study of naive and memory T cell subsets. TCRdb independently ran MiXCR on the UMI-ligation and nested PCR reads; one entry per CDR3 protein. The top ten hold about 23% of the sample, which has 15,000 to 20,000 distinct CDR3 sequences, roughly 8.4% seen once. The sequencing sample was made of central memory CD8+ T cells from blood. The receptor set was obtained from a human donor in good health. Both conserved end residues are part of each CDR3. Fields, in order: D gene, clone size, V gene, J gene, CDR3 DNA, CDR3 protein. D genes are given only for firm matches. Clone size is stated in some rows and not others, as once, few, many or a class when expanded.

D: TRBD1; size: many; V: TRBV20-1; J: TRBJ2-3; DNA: TGCAGTGCTACACAGGGGACCGGGACAGATACGCAGTATTTT; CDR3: CSATQGTGTDTQYF
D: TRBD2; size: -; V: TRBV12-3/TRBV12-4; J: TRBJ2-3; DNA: TGTGCCAGCAGTTACCAGACTAGCGAGGAATCAGATACGCAGTATTTT; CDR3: CASSYQTSEESDTQYF
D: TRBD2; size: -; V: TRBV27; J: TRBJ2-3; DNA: TGTGCCAGCAGTTTAGCGGGGGGCTTTAGGTATACGCAGTATTTT; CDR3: CASSLAGGFRYTQYF
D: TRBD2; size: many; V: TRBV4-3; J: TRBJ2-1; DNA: TGCGCCAGCAGCCAAGTCCGAGCGGGGGGGCCTGATGAGCAGTTCTTC; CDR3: CASSQVRAGGPDEQFF
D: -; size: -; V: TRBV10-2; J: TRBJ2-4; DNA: TGCGCCAGCGAAGGCCCGGCCCAAAACATTCAGTACTTC; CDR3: CASEGPAQNIQYF
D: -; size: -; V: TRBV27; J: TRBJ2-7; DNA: TGTGCCAGCACCCACAGGGTTTCCGCGGACGAGCAGTACTTC; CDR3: CASTHRVSADEQYF
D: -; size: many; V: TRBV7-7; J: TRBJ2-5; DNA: TGTGCTAGCAGCCGGCTCGCGGTAGGGTGGGGGTACCAAGAGACCCAGTACTTC; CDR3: CASSRLAVGWGYQETQYF
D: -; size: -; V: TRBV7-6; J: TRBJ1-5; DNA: TGTGCCAGCAGCTTAGTTCCCAATCAGCCCCAGCATTTT; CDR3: CASSLVPNQPQHF
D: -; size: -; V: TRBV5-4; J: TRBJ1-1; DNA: TGTGCCAGCAGCGGCGGGTTAGCAATGAACACTGAAGCTTTCTTT; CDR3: CASSGGLAMNTEAFF
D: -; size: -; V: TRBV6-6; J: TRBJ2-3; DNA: TGTGCCAGCAGTTACGGGCTAGCACTCACAGATACGCAGTATTTT; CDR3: CASSYGLALTDTQYF
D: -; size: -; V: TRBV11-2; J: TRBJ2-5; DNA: TGTGCCAGCAGCCACCGGAGCGAGCGGGAAGAGACCCAGTACTTC; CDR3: CASSHRSEREETQYF
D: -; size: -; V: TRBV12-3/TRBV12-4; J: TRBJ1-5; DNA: TGTGCCAGCAGTCCCACTGTGGGGGAACATAGCAATCAGCCCCAGCATTTT; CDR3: CASSPTVGEHSNQPQHF
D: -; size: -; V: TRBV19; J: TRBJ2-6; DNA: TGTGCCAGTGCGACACTAGTATTCTCTGGGGCCAACGTCCTGACTTTC; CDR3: CASATLVFSGANVLTF
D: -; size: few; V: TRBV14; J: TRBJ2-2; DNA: TGTGCCAGCAGCCAAGCTCCCCGCGGGAACACCGGGGAGCTGTTTTTT; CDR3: CASSQAPRGNTGELFF
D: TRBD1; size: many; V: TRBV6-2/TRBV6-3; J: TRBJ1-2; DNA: TGTGCCAGCAGTTCCCTTCGGGGAGGACAGGACTACTATGGCTACACCTTC; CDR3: CASSSLRGGQDYYGYTF
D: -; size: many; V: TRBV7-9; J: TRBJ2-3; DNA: TGTGCCAGCAGCTCCCCTAGACAGGAACGCACAGATACGCAGTATTTT; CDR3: CASSSPRQERTDTQYF
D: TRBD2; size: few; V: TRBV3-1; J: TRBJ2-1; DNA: TGTGCCAGCAGCCAAGAGGGAGCCCGGGACTACCCAGACAATGAGCAGTTCTTC; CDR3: CASSQEGARDYPDNEQFF
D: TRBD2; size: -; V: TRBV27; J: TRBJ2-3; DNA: TGTGCCAGCAGGGGGGCTAGCGGGCTCTGCCTAGATACGCAGTATTTT; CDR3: CASRGASGLCLDTQYF
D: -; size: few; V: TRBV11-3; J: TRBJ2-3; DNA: TGTGCCAGCAGTCACACCCCCGCGGCGGGCCACACAGATACGCAGTATTTT; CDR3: CASSHTPAAGHTDTQYF
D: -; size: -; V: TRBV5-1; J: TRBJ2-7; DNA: TGCGCCAGCAACCAGGACAGCTCCTACGAGCAGTACTTC; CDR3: CASNQDSSYEQYF
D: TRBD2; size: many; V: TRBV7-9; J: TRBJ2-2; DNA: TGTGCCAGCAGCAAAAGCGGGAAGGTTCGGGCCGGGGAGCTGTTTTTT; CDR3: CASSKSGKVRAGELFF
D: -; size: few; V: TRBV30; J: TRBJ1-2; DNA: TGTGCCTGGAGTTTATGGGGGGGTAACTATGGCTACACCTTC; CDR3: CAWSLWGGNYGYTF
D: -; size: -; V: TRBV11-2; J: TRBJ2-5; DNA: TGTGCCAGCAGCTCGGAGAGGCCACAAGAGACCCAGTACTTC; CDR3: CASSSERPQETQYF
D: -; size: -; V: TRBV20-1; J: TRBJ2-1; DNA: TGCAGTGCTAGAGATTCCGCGGGATACAGCAATGAGCAGTTCTTC; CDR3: CSARDSAGYSNEQFF
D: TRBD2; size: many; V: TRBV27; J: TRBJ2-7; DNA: TGTGCCAGCAGTCTGTCGGGACTAGCGGGAGGGCCCGAGCAGTACTTC; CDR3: CASSLSGLAGGPEQYF
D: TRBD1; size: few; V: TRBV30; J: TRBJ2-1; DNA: TGTGCCTGGAGTACCGGGACAGGCGAGCAGTTCTTC; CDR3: CAWSTGTGEQFF
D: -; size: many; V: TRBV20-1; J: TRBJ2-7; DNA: TGCAGTGCCGCCCGACAGTGGAGCTCCTACGAGCAGTACTTC; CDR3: CSAARQWSSYEQYF
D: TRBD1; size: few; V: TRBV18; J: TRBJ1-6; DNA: TGTGCCAGCTCACTAGGACAGGTCGACCCGCCACCCCTCCACTTT; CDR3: CASSLGQVDPPPLHF
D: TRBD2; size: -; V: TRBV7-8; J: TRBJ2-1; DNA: TGTGCCAGCAGCCCCGCTCTAGCGGAGACCTACAATGAGCAGTTCTTC; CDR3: CASSPALAETYNEQFF
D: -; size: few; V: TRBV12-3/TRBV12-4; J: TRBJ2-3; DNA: TGTGCCAGCAGCCCGGGGGAGGAAGATACGCAGTATTTT; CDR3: CASSPGEEDTQYF
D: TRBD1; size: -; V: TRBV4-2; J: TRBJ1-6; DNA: TGTGCCAGCAGCCAAGTAAAGGACAGGGTTTCACCCCTCCACTTT; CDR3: CASSQVKDRVSPLHF
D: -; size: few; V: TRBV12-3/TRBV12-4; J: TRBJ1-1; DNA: TGTGCCAGCAGCCATCACACGGCGAACACTGAAGCTTTCTTT; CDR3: CASSHHTANTEAFF
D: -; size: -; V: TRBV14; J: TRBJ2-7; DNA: TGTGCCAGCAGCCAAGAGCCAGGGTACGAGCAGTACTTC; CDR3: CASSQEPGYEQYF
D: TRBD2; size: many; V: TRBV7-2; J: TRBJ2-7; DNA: TGTGCCAGCAGCCTCAGCGGGGGTACCTACGAGCAGTACTTC; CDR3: CASSLSGGTYEQYF
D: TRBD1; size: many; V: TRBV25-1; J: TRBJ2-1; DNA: TGTGCCAGCAGTGAAACGGGACAGGGACATGAGCAGTTCTTC; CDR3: CASSETGQGHEQFF
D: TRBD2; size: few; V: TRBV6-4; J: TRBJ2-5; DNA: TGTGCCAGCAGTGACCCGCGGGGGCAAGAGACCCAGTACTTC; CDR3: CASSDPRGQETQYF
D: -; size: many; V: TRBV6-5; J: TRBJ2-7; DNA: TGTGCCAGCTTTGGGTTAAAGGGGTCGGGCGAGCAGTACTTC; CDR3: CASFGLKGSGEQYF
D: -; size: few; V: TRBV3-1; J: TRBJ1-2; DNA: TGTGCCAGCAGCCAAGATCGACAGTCCCCCTATGGCTACACCTTC; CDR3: CASSQDRQSPYGYTF
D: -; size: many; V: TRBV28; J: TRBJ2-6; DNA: TGTGCCAGCAGTCCAGGGCCCCTCTCTGGGGCCAACGTCCTGACTTTC; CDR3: CASSPGPLSGANVLTF
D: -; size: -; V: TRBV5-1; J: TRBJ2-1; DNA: TGCGCCAGCAGCTTGGGCCATGAGCAGTTCTTC; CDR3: CASSLGHEQFF
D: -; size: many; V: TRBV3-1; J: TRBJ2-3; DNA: TGTGCCAGCAGCCCCTGGAGGGACAGAAGCACAGATACGCAGTATTTT; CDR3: CASSPWRDRSTDTQYF
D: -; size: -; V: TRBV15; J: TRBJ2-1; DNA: TGTGCCACCAGCAGAGATGGCCGGGGAACAAATGAGCAGTTCTTC; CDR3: CATSRDGRGTNEQFF
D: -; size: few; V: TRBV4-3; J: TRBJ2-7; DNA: TGCGCCAGCAGCCGTAACAGGTTCGAGGGTTACGAGCAGTACTTC; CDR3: CASSRNRFEGYEQYF
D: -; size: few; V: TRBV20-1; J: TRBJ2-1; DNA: TGCAGTGCTAGAGTTGGGACACTCGGAGGTGTCAATGAGCAGTTCTTC; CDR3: CSARVGTLGGVNEQFF
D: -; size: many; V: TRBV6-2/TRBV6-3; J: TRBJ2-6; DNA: TGTGCCAGCAGTGAGGGTAGCGGGGCCAACGTCCTGACTTTC; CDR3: CASSEGSGANVLTF
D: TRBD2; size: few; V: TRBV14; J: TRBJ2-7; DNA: TGTGCCAGCAGCCTTCCGGGACTAATCTACGAGCAGTACTTC; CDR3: CASSLPGLIYEQYF
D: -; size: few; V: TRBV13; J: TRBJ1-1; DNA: TGTGCCAGCAGCTTAGGTGACCCGGTGAACACTGAAGCTTTCTTT; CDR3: CASSLGDPVNTEAFF
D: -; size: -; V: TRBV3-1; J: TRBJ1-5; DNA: TGTGCCAGCAGCCAAGAGGCGGGGCAGCCCCAGCATTTT; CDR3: CASSQEAGQPQHF
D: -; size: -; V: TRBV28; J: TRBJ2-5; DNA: TGTGCCACCTCTCACGACGAGGGGACCCAGTACTTC; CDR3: CATSHDEGTQYF
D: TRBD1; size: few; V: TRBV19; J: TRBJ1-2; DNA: TGTGCCAGTAGTGTCGACAGCGGGACAGGGACCTTCCTCTATGGCTACACCTTC; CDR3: CASSVDSGTGTFLYGYTF
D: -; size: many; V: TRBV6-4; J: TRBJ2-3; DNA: TGTGCCAGCAGTGAGGGGGGGACAGCAGCAGATACGCAGTATTTT; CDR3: CASSEGGTAADTQYF
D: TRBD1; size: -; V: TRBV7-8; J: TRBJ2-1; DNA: TGTGCCAGCAGCTTAAGGGACAGGGGGAGCTCCTACAATGAGCAGTTCTTC; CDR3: CASSLRDRGSSYNEQFF
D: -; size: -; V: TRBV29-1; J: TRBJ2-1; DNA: TGCAGCGTTGAAGATGGGTCCCCGGCGGGGCCCTACAATGAGCAGTTCTTC; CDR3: CSVEDGSPAGPYNEQFF
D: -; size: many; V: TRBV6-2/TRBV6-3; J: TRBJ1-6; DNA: TGTGCCAGCAGTTACGAGTTTGGGCAGAGCTCCTATAATTCACCCCTCCACTTT; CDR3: CASSYEFGQSSYNSPLHF
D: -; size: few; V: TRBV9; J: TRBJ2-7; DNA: TGTGCCAGCAGCGTAGGCAGGGGCACCTACGAGCAGTACTTC; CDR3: CASSVGRGTYEQYF